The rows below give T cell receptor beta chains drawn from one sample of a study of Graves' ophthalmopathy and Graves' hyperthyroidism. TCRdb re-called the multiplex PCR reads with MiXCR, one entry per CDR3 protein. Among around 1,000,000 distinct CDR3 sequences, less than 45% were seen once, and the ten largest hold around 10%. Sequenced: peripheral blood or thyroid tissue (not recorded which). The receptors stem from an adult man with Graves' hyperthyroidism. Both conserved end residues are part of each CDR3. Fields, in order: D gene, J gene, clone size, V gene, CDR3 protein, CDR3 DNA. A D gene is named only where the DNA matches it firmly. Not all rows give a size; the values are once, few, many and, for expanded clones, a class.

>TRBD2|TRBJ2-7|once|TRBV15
CATSRTRFHRGLAGAYEQYF
TGTGCCACCAGCAGGACACGCTTTCATCGGGGACTAGCGGGAGCCTACGAGCAGTACTTC
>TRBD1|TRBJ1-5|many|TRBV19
CASLDRGRGPQHF
TGTGCCAGCCTCGACAGGGGAAGGGGGCCCCAGCATTTT
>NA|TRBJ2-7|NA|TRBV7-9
CASSSPGTETYEQYF
TGTGCCAGCAGCTCTCCTGGGACTGAAACCTACGAGCAGTACTTC
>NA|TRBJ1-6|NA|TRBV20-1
CSAWESSRSYNSPLHF
TGCAGTGCCTGGGAGTCCAGCAGGTCCTATAATTCACCCCTCCACTTT
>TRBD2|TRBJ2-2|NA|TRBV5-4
CASSLDGGRAAGELFF
TGTGCCAGCAGCCTGGACGGGGGGAGAGCGGCCGGGGAGCTGTTTTTT
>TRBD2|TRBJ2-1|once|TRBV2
CASWGGSYNEQFF
TGTGCCAGCTGGGGGGGTTCCTACAATGAGCAGTTCTTC
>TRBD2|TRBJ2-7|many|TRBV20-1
CSARTSGKYEQYF
TGCAGTGCACGTACTAGCGGGAAATACGAGCAGTACTTC
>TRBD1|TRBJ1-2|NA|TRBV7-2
CASSLEWGQGYGYTF
TGTGCCAGCAGCTTAGAGTGGGGACAGGGCTATGGCTACACCTTC
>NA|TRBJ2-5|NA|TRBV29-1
CSVEDLTQGTQYF
TGCAGCGTTGAAGATCTAACCCAAGGGACCCAGTACTTC
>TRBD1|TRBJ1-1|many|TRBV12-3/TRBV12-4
CASSNRGAAFF
TGTGCCAGCAGTAACAGGGGGGCGGCTTTCTTT
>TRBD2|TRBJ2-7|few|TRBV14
CASSQEGLLAGIYEQYF
TGTGCCAGCAGCCAAGAGGGCTTACTAGCGGGAATCTACGAGCAGTACTTC
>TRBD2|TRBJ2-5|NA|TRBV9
CASSVASGGAETQYF
TGTGCCAGCAGCGTCGCGAGCGGGGGGGCAGAGACCCAGTACTTC
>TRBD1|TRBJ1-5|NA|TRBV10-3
CAISEGQGATQPQHF
TGTGCCATCAGTGAGGGACAGGGGGCGACTCAGCCCCAGCATTTT
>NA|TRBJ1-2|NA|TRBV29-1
CSVEEGRGRGYTF
TGCAGCGTTGAAGAGGGCAGGGGACGTGGCTACACCTTC
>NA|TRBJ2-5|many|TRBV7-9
CASSSNFGTQETQYF
TGTGCCAGCAGCTCGAATTTCGGCACGCAAGAGACCCAGTACTTC
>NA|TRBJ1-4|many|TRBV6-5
CASRGEGGILFF
TGTGCCAGCAGGGGCGAGGGCGGGATACTGTTTTTT
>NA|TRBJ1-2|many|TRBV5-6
CASSLAPHGYTF
TGTGCCAGCAGCTTGGCTCCTCATGGCTACACCTTC
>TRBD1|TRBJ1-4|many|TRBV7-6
CASSLRGQGVKLFF
TGTGCCAGCAGCTTAAGAGGACAGGGGGTAAAACTGTTTTTT